Listed below are T cell receptor beta chains from one sample, sequenced in a study of shared clonotypes between healthy human individuals. TCRdb's copy holds only in-frame clones and misses some; the assay was immunoSEQ multiplex PCR. This sample has over 2 million clones, with about 95% found just once. The specimen was naive CD4+ T cells sorted from blood. All receptors derive from a man younger than 35 in good health. The CDR3 runs from the conserved cysteine through the conserved F or W. A D gene is named only where the DNA matches it firmly. Clone sizes are given selectively: once, few, many, or a class where the clone is expanded.

>TRBJ1-5|TRBD1|TRBV7-9|NA
TGTGCCAGCAGCGTGGGGACAGGGGATAGCAATCAGCCCCAGCATTTT
CASSVGTGDSNQPQHF
>TRBJ2-7|TRBD2|TRBV5-1|NA
TGCGCCAGCAGCTTGGCCGGCGGGAGCTCCTACGAGCAGTACTTC
CASSLAGGSSYEQYF
>TRBJ2-2|NA|TRBV15|NA
TGTGCCACCAGCAGTTACACCGGGGAGCTGTTTTTT
CATSSYTGELFF
>TRBJ1-6|TRBD1|TRBV30|NA
TGTGCCTGGAGTCCAGGGGGTCCGAATTCACCCCTCCACTTT
CAWSPGGPNSPLHF
>TRBJ1-2|TRBD1|TRBV7-2|NA
TGTGCCAGCAGCTTAGACGGACAGGGCCACTATGGCTACACCTTC
CASSLDGQGHYGYTF
>TRBJ2-1|TRBD1|TRBV29-1|NA
TGCAGCGTTTCCGACAGGGGGGGCTACAATGAGCAGTTCTTC
CSVSDRGGYNEQFF
>TRBJ2-5|NA|TRBV20-1|NA
TGCAGTGCCCGAGTGGAGACCCAGTACTTC
CSARVETQYF
>TRBJ2-7|TRBD1|TRBV6-5|NA
TGTGCCAGCAGACAGGGGAAAGAGCAGTACTTC
CASRQGKEQYF
>TRBJ1-6|NA|TRBV11-2|NA
TGTGCCAGCAGCTCAGGTATTGAATTAACGAGCTCTGATTCACCCCTCCACTTT
CASSSGIELTSSDSPLHF
>TRBJ2-5|NA|TRBV10-3|NA
TGTGCCATCAGTGGTCAGGGGGCGGGAGACCGGGAGACCCAGTACTTC
CAISGQGAGDRETQYF
>TRBJ2-2|TRBD1|TRBV2|NA
TGTGCCAGCAGGGACACACAGGGGGCCTCCGGGGAGCTGTTTTTT
CASRDTQGASGELFF
>TRBJ1-3|NA|TRBV9|many
TGTGCCAGCAGCGTCGATGGGTCAGGAAACACCATATATTTT
CASSVDGSGNTIYF
>TRBJ1-2|NA|TRBV7-9|NA
TGTGCCAGCAGCCAAACAGGGACGAGGGGCTACACCTTC
CASSQTGTRGYTF
>TRBJ2-7|NA|TRBV7-2|once
TGTGCCAGCGGTCTACGCGAGCAGTACTTC
CASGLREQYF
>TRBJ1-6|NA|TRBV5-1|NA
TGCGCCAGCAGCTTGGTGCAGCCGGGAAATTCACCCCTCCACTTT
CASSLVQPGNSPLHF
>TRBJ1-1|NA|TRBV6-5|NA
TGTGCCAGCAGTTCGTCAGGATCCATGAACACTGAAGCTTTCTTT
CASSSSGSMNTEAFF
>TRBJ1-3|NA|TRBV11-2|NA
TGTGCCAGCAGCCCCGGCGGAACCAGGGTTCACACCATATATTTT
CASSPGGTRVHTIYF
>TRBJ1-6|NA|TRBV28|NA
TGTGCCAGCAGTTTATGGACTCTTAGCTCCTATAATTCACCCCTCCACTTT
CASSLWTLSSYNSPLHF
>TRBJ1-3|NA|TRBV29-1|NA
TGCAGCGTTGAAAGGGGAGATTCTGGAAACACCATATATTTT
CSVERGDSGNTIYF
>TRBJ1-6|NA|TRBV5-6|NA
TGTGCCAGCAGGCGGGAAGGAGGCAATAATTCACCCCTCCACTTT
CASRREGGNNSPLHF
>TRBJ2-2|NA|TRBV5-6|NA
TGTGCCAGCAGCTTCTCGACCGGGGAGCTGTTTTTT
CASSFSTGELFF
>TRBJ2-3|NA|TRBV6-5|NA
TGTGCCAGCAGTCAAAGAGATACGCAGTATTTT
CASSQRDTQYF
>TRBJ1-1|TRBD1|TRBV27|NA
TGTGCCAGCAGTTTCACAGGGGCAGGCACTGAAGCTTTCTTT
CASSFTGAGTEAFF
>TRBJ2-1|NA|TRBV29-1|NA
TGCAGCGTCGGTGGGTGGGGGTCTTACTACAATGAGCAGTTCTTC
CSVGGWGSYYNEQFF
>TRBJ1-3|NA|TRBV18|once
TGTGCCAGCTCACCGCTCGGCCCAACGGCTGGAAACACCATATATTTT
CASSPLGPTAGNTIYF
>TRBJ2-7|NA|TRBV11-2|NA
TGTGCCAGCAGCTTAGGGCGGCAGGGGTACGAGCAGTACTTC
CASSLGRQGYEQYF
>TRBJ2-2|NA|TRBV7-2|once
TGTGCCAGCAGCTTGTGGGGCCCGAACACCGGGGAGCTGTTTTTT
CASSLWGPNTGELFF
>TRBJ2-3|NA|TRBV7-9|NA
TGTGCCAGCAGCTGGGGACAACCCCGTTGGGCAGATACGCAGTATTTT
CASSWGQPRWADTQYF
>TRBJ1-1|NA|TRBV10-3|few
TGTGCCATCAGTGACGTTGGGCGCCAGGAGGGGCCTGAAGCTTTCTTT
CAISDVGRQEGPEAFF
>TRBJ1-1|NA|TRBV6-5|NA
TGTGCCATCAGACGGGAACAGATGAACACTGAAGCTTTCTTT
CAIRREQMNTEAFF
>TRBJ1-4|NA|TRBV9|NA
TGTGCCAGCAGCTTAACCGGGACAAGTCATGAAAAACTGTTTTTT
CASSLTGTSHEKLFF
>TRBJ2-7|TRBD2|TRBV7-2|NA
TGTGCCAGCAGCCCCCATCGGACTAGCGACGAGCAGTACTTC
CASSPHRTSDEQYF
>TRBJ2-7|NA|TRBV6-6|NA
TGTGCCAGCAGCCTGGAATACGAGCAGTACTTC
CASSLEYEQYF
>TRBJ2-5|NA|TRBV18|NA
TGTGCCAGCTCACCTTTGGAGACCCAGTACTTC
CASSPLETQYF
>TRBJ2-7|TRBD2|TRBV5-1|NA
TGCGCCAGCAGCTTGGCCAGTAGACTAGCGGGAGTCTTACCCTACGAGCAGTACTTC
CASSLASRLAGVLPYEQYF
>TRBJ2-5|NA|TRBV6-1|NA
TGTGCCAGCAATAAGGAACCCGGCCAAGAGACCCAGTACTTC
CASNKEPGQETQYF
>TRBJ1-6|NA|TRBV6-5|NA
TGTGCCAGCAGCCAGAGGACAGAAAATTCACCCCTCCACTTT
CASSQRTENSPLHF
>TRBJ1-3|NA|TRBV11-2|once
TGTGCCAGCAGCTTAGGGAGACAGGCCGAAAACACCATATATTTT
CASSLGRQAENTIYF
>TRBJ2-7|NA|TRBV2|NA
TGTGCCAGCAGTGACGGTACTCGGAATGAGGAGCAGTACTTC
CASSDGTRNEEQYF
>TRBJ2-3|TRBD2|TRBV5-1|NA
TGCGCCAGCAGCCCCGGACTAGCGGGAGGGTCAGATACGCAGTATTTT
CASSPGLAGGSDTQYF
>TRBJ2-3|NA|TRBV11-3|NA
TGTGCCAGCAGCCTGGGGGACGTGGCAGATACGCAGTATTTT
CASSLGDVADTQYF
>TRBJ2-2|NA|TRBV7-2|NA
TGTGCCAGCAGCTTAGATCCAGCCCGCGTCCGGGAGCTGTTTTTT
CASSLDPARVRELFF
>TRBJ2-7|TRBD1|TRBV7-3|NA
TGTGCCAGCACGGTAAGGTTCTCAGAAAGACAGGGGGCTTTACCTCCCTACGAGCAGTACTTC
CASTVRFSERQGALPPYEQYF
>TRBJ2-4|NA|TRBV29-1|NA
TGCAGCGTTGTACTCGCAAACATTCAGTACTTC
CSVVLANIQYF
>TRBJ1-4|NA|TRBV11-2|NA
TGTGCCAGCAGCTTAGTAGGGGCAGGGACGGGCGAAAAACTGTTTTTT
CASSLVGAGTGEKLFF